This TCR beta chain was identified in a study of shared T cell receptors in the human thymus. Libraries were prepared by immunoSEQ multiplex PCR; TCRdb keeps only in-frame clonotypes and omits some of them. The table records some 700,000 clones, approximately 83% of them present only once. V was clipped by 4 bases and J by 1 base, with 25 bases between them. CDR1 and CDR2 from the germline V gene are SGHRS and YFSETQ. CDR3 length: 19 residues. In addition, the sample was reused for a study of human thymus T cells. That work contributes: Donors were healthy Finnish infants having corrective surgery for congenital heart defects. Thymus pieces cut out during corrective heart surgery were the tissue that was used. Thymic and blood repertoires appeared to show biased V and J gene usage. Related research examined unrelated individuals and reported that their thymic repertoires overlapped highly.

V and J are TRBV5-1 and TRBJ2-3, with D perhaps TRBD1 (5 bases). The sequence was collected from a girl in the first two years of life with a congenital heart defect. Sequencing was done on a sample of thymocytes. Here the CDR3 DNA reads TGCGCCAGCAGCCAGAAGGAGAAAACAGGCGAGGATGGCACAGATACGCAGTATTTT. Translating it yields CASSQKEKTGEDGTDTQYF.